These 6 T cell receptor beta chains share one sample of origin, sequenced in a study of blood T cell repertoires in COVID-19. The assay was immunoSEQ multiplex PCR, and TCRdb's table has in-frame clones only and misses some. The data hold about 140,000 clones, with about 88% observed a single time. Sequencing was performed on peripheral blood. These receptors all come from a human donor with acute or convalescent COVID-19. The donor label of this sample is uncertain.

The chain employs TRBV27 and TRBJ2-5, with D perhaps TRBD2 (6 bases). V lost 3 bases, J lost 3 bases, and 17 bases lay in between. The germline gives CDR1 MNHEY, CDR2 SMNVEV (reference sequence). The CDR3 extends over 16 amino acids. CDR3 DNA sequence: TGTGCCAGCAGTTTCCGAGGCGGGGCTGCCAAAGAGACCCAGTACTTC. Its protein is CASSFRGGAAKETQYF.

CDR3 amino acids: CASSAGVGIAPSSYNEQFF. CDR3 sequence (DNA): TGTGCCAGCAGCGCGGGGGTAGGGATAGCCCCGAGCTCCTACAATGAGCAGTTCTTC. V gene TRBV9 combines with J gene TRBJ2-1; a weak D match, TRBD2 (6 bases). The V and J ends lost 3 bases and 0 bases respectively, with 22 bases between them. The CDR3 has 19 amino acids. CDR1 SGDLS and CDR2 YYNGEE come from the germline V gene.

This sequence joins TRBV11-3 and TRBJ2-1; D not certain. The CDR3 covers 12 residues. Trimming shortened V by 4 bases and J by 2 bases, and 3 bases separated the two germline ends. In germline, CDR1 is SGHNT, CDR2 YENEEA. CDR3 nucleotide sequence: TGTGCCAGCAGCTCTACCTACAATGAGCAGTTCTTC. Protein product: CASSSTYNEQFF.

V gene TRBV5-1 combines with J gene TRBJ2-6; the D is unclear. The CDR3 consists of 15 residues. V gave up 7 bases and J gave up 0 bases, with 11 bases separating them. The germline gives CDR1 SGHRS, CDR2 YFSETQ. CDR3 DNA: TGCGCCAGCCAAGAAACGGGCTCTGGGGCCAACGTCCTGACTTTC. It translates to CASQETGSGANVLTF.

The genes are TRBV9 and TRBJ1-2, with D tentatively TRBD1 (6 bases). Trimming stripped 0 bases from V and 8 bases from J, with 20 bases between. The germline CDR1 and CDR2 sequences are SGDLS and YYNGEE. The CDR3 is 16 amino acids. The CDR3 is CASSVAGTQGLGGYTF. The CDR3 DNA is TGTGCCAGCAGCGTAGCGGGGACACAGGGCCTCGGGGGCTACACCTTC. The whole variable domain, filled in from reference TRBV9 and TRBJ1-2, reads DSGVTQTPKHLITATGQRVTLRCSPRSGDLSVYWYQQSLDQGLQFLIQYYNGEERAKGNILERFSAQQFPDLHSELNLSSLELGDSALYFCASSVAGTQGLGGYTFGSGTRLTVV.

V gene TRBV28 combines with J gene TRBJ1-2; 8 nucleotides match TRBD1. This CDR3 has 14 amino acids. Germline-derived CDR1 and CDR2 are MDHEN and SYDVKM. The trim removed 6 bases at V and 5 bases at J, leaving 8 bases unmatched. The CDR3 protein is CASRTTTGEYGYTF. CDR3 coding DNA: TGTGCCAGCAGAACGACGACAGGGGAGTATGGCTACACCTTC.